This entry lists 26 T cell receptor beta chains sequenced from one sample in a study of human T cells and chemical hapten exposure. TCRdb re-analysed the 5' RACE reads in MiXCR, keeping a single row per CDR3 protein. The sample gives about 140,000 distinct CDR3 sequences, 4.1% of which show up once; about 1.3% is in the top ten. Total RNA was isolated from whole blood that had not been fractionated. Source of these receptors: a female donor in good health.

The chain is built from TRBV27 and TRBJ2-7, with 7 nucleotides matching TRBD1. CDR3 length equals 15 residues. Germline lookup yields CDR1 MNHEY and CDR2 SMNVEV (reference sequence). V dropped 3 bases and J dropped 0; count of bases not matched to a gene: 5. The CDR3 DNA is TGTGCCAGCAGTTTTTTTCAGGGGGACTCCTACGAGCAGTACTTC. The encoded protein is CASSFFQGDSYEQYF.

The V and J genes are TRBV12-3 or TRBV12-4 and TRBJ2-3, with D possibly TRBD2 on 6 matching bases. CDR3 length: 14 amino acids. Trimming pared 3 bases from V and 2 bases from J, leaving 9 bases between. CDR3 in DNA: TGTGCCAGCAGTTTGTCGGGGGACACAGATACGCAGTATTTT. Amino acid sequence: CASSLSGDTDTQYF.

In this sample, this clonotype turned up many times. The genes are TRBV6-5 and TRBJ2-1; D not certain. Trimming stripped 8 bases from V and 4 bases from J, with 12 bases between. Germline CDR1 MNHEY, CDR2 SVGAGI. CDR3 length: 13 amino acids. DNA for the CDR3: TGTGCCAGCCACACCTACCCTTACAATGAGCAGTTCTTC. Translation: CASHTYPYNEQFF.

This chain joins TRBV10-3 and TRBJ1-1; the D is unclear. V was trimmed by 0 bases and J by 1 base, leaving 6 bases between them. The CDR3 length is 14 residues. The germline gives CDR1 ENHRY, CDR2 SYGVKD. DNA of the CDR3: TGTGCCATCAGTGAGTCTGCAGGGAACACTGAAGCTTTCTTT. The encoded protein is CAISESAGNTEAFF.

At least ten counts were recorded for this clonotype. The rearrangement uses TRBV18 and TRBJ2-7; 9 bases map to TRBD1. J lost 5 bases, V lost 9 bases, and 8 bases had no gene match. This CDR3 spans 13 amino acids. Germline CDR1 and CDR2: KGHSH and LQKENI. As DNA, the CDR3 is TGTGCCAGTCGAGCTGGACAGGGGAACGAGCAGTACTTC. This translates into CASRAGQGNEQYF.

This clonotype came up many times. This chain uses TRBV20-1 with TRBJ1-4, with unresolved D. From germline, CDR1 is DFQATT and CDR2 SNEGSKA (reference sequence). V lost 0 bases to trimming and J lost 8 bases, with 22 bases between them. There are 17 residues in the CDR3. The CDR3 region is CSARDFRPPAGREKLFF. In DNA, the CDR3 is TGCAGTGCTAGAGATTTCAGGCCCCCGGCGGGTCGAGAAAAACTGTTTTTT.

Only a few counts were recorded for this clonotype. The chain carries TRBV5-4 and TRBJ1-6; D is undetermined. The CDR3 sequence is 17 residues long. Per the germline V gene, CDR1 is SGHNT and CDR2 is YYREEE (reference sequence). V lost 0 bases, J lost 7 bases, and 17 bases lay in between. Here the CDR3 reads CASSLGSGDLRNSPLHF. The CDR3 DNA is TGTGCCAGCAGCTTGGGTAGCGGGGATTTGAGGAATTCACCCCTCCACTTT.

The chain carries TRBV7-2 and TRBJ1-1; D remains unclear. The germline V and J ends were trimmed by 5 bases and 0 bases, with 16 bases remaining between them. Germline assignment: CDR1 SGHTA and CDR2 FQGNSA. There are 16 residues in the CDR3. The CDR3 loop reads CASSTSSGNLNTEAFF. The CDR3 nucleotides are TGTGCCAGCAGCACTAGCTCTGGGAACTTGAACACTGAAGCTTTCTTT.

Ten or more counts support this clonotype. This chain uses TRBV7-9 with TRBJ1-5, with 7 bases that match TRBD1. Trimming cost V 5 bases and J 3 bases; bases outside gene matches: 7. There are 15 residues in the CDR3. Germline V gives CDR1 SEHNR, CDR2 FQNEAQ (reference sequence). CDR3 DNA sequence: TGTGCCAGCAGCCCATCCGGGACAGTCAATCAGCCCCAGCATTTT. This codes for CASSPSGTVNQPQHF.

This clonotype was detected many times. The chain combines TRBV20-1 with TRBJ1-1, with 8 nucleotides matching TRBD1. Germline V lookup: CDR1 DFQATT, CDR2 SNEGSKA (reference sequence). J was trimmed by 2 bases and V by 3 bases; bases with no gene match: 8. The CDR3 is 15 residues long. The CDR3 spells CSASGTGGINTEAFF. CDR3 DNA sequence: TGCAGTGCTAGCGGGACAGGAGGAATTAACACTGAAGCTTTCTTT.

This clonotype was recorded once. Given a much more abundant clone one base away, this may be a read error. The chain recombines TRBV5-1 with TRBJ2-5; D is unresolved. V lost 7 bases, J lost 1 base, and 14 bases lay in between. CDR3 length: 14 residues. Germline assignment: CDR1 SGHRS and CDR2 YFSETQ. The CDR3: CASSKEACQETQYF. The CDR3 DNA reads TGCGCCAGCTCCAAAGAGGCGTGCCAAGAGACCCAGTACTTC.

Many counts were recorded for this clonotype. This sequence joins TRBV20-1 and TRBJ2-7, with D hard to call. V gave up 2 bases and J gave up 0 bases, with 20 bases separating them. The CDR3 has 17 amino acids. The germline CDR1 and CDR2 sequences are DFQATT and SNEGSKA (reference sequence). The CDR3, as DNA: TGCAGTGCTAGACTGATCCGACCGGCCAGTAGCTCCTACGAGCAGTACTTC. Encoded protein: CSARLIRPASSSYEQYF.

This clonotype was counted ten times or more. The chain links TRBV6-2 or TRBV6-3 to TRBJ1-1; 12 bases are shared with TRBD1. The junction had 9 bases not matched to a gene; V was cut back by 2 bases and J by 5 bases. CDR1 and CDR2 (germline): MNHEY, SVGEGT. The CDR3 spans 17 residues. The CDR3 region is CASSYPGQGARITEAFF. DNA of the CDR3: TGTGCCAGCAGTTACCCGGGACAGGGGGCGCGAATAACTGAAGCTTTCTTT.

This clonotype was seen many times. The rearrangement joins TRBV5-1 to TRBJ2-7; 8 bases agree with TRBD1. The CDR3 contains 15 residues. Germline V gives CDR1 SGHRS, CDR2 YFSETQ. V was clipped by 4 bases and J by 1 base; unmatched bases: 7. The CDR3 DNA is TGCGCCAGCAGCGTCCGGGACAGGCTTTCCTACGAGCAGTACTTC. Residues: CASSVRDRLSYEQYF.

In its sample, this clonotype was seen many times. This chain joins TRBV2 and TRBJ2-6; D is possibly TRBD1 (6 bases). The CDR3 loop spans 17 amino acids. Germline assignment: CDR1 SNHLY and CDR2 FYNNEI. V lost 4 bases and J 1 base, leaving 14 bases between the germline ends. The CDR3 nucleotides read TGTGCCAGCAGTGTCGGACAGACCCTATCTGGGGCCAACGTCCTGACTTTC. Protein product: CASSVGQTLSGANVLTF.

J is TRBJ2-6 and V is TRBV6-2 or TRBV6-3; tentative D call: TRBD2 (5 bases). Germline assignment: CDR1 MNHEY and CDR2 SVGEGT. The length of the CDR3 is 15 residues. The germline V and J ends were trimmed by 4 bases and 3 bases, with 10 bases remaining between them. CDR3 protein: CASSSGLVGANVLTF. DNA for the CDR3: TGTGCCAGCAGTTCTGGACTCGTTGGGGCCAACGTCCTGACTTTC.

The table lists this clonotype with many counts. CDR3 DNA: TGCAGCGTCCCACGGGGGTCTCTGAACAATGAGCAGTTCTTC. This codes for CSVPRGSLNNEQFF. The gene calls are TRBV29-1 and TRBJ2-1; maybe TRBD2 (6 bases). Germline V lookup: CDR1 SQVTM, CDR2 ANQGSEA. The CDR3 runs 14 residues. V was cut by 6 bases and J by 5 bases, with 17 bases left in between.

This clonotype was picked up many times. V is TRBV7-2 and J is TRBJ2-6, with D unclear. The CDR3 runs to 15 residues. Per germline, CDR1 SGHTA and CDR2 FQGNSA. V was clipped by 2 bases and J by 4 bases, with 9 bases between them. The CDR3 coding sequence is TGTGCCAGCAGCTTATTACCGGCGGGGGCCAACGTCCTGACTTTC. This translates into CASSLLPAGANVLTF.

This clonotype occurred many times. The gene calls are TRBV12-3 or TRBV12-4 and TRBJ1-2; D is unresolved. The CDR3 covers 14 residues. V shed 1 base and J shed 5 bases, with 11 bases lying between them. As DNA, the CDR3 is TGTGCCAGCAGTTTAGGAGGGCCTGGGTATGGCTACACCTTC. It specifies CASSLGGPGYGYTF.

This clonotype has ten or more counts. The chain links TRBV15 to TRBJ1-3; perhaps TRBD1 as D (5 bases). Germline values: CDR1 LNHNV, CDR2 YYDKDF (reference sequence). Trimming shortened V by 4 bases and J by 3 bases, and 10 bases separated the two germline ends. The CDR3 has 14 amino acids. CDR3 DNA sequence: TGTGCCACCAGCACGGGGACGGGTGGAAACACCATATATTTT. Its protein is CATSTGTGGNTIYF.

This clonotype was seen many times. DNA for the CDR3: TGTGCCAGCGTGCAGGGAGGATATACGCAGTATTTT. Its translation: CASVQGGYTQYF. The chain employs TRBV28 and TRBJ2-3; perhaps TRBD2 as D (6 bases). The germline CDR1 and CDR2 sequences are MDHEN and SYDVKM. This CDR3 comprises 12 residues. V was cut by 8 bases and J by 7 bases, with 13 bases left in between.

This clonotype has at least ten counts. For the CDR3, the DNA is TGCAGTGCTAGGGGGGCGTCTAACTATGGCTACACCTTC. Encoded protein: CSARGASNYGYTF. The rearrangement uses TRBV20-1 and TRBJ1-2; a possible D gene is TRBD1 (6 bases). This CDR3 contains 13 residues. The germline V gene encodes CDR1 DFQATT and CDR2 SNEGSKA (reference sequence). V shed 3 bases and J shed 0 bases, with 8 bases lying between them.

This clonotype occurred a few times. Just one base apart from a much larger clone, this may be a read error. J is TRBJ1-2 and V is TRBV4-2; D remains unclear. V lost 0 bases and J 2 bases, leaving 10 bases between the germline ends. The CDR3 runs 15 residues. Germline CDR1 LGHNA, CDR2 YNFKEQ. The CDR3 reads CASSQERDLNYGYTF. The DNA of the CDR3 is TGTGCCAGCAGCCAAGAAAGGGATTTGAACTATGGCTACACCTTC.

This clonotype appeared many times. The chain recombines TRBV4-1 with TRBJ1-5; unclear D gene. CDR1 and CDR2 (germline): MGHRA, YSYEKL. Deletions cut 2 bases from V and 0 bases from J, with 11 bases between. The CDR3 covers 16 residues. The CDR3 reads CASSQSLWNSNQPQHF. The CDR3 DNA reads as TGCGCCAGCAGCCAATCTCTTTGGAATAGCAATCAGCCCCAGCATTTT.

This clonotype was seen repeatedly, ten times or more. This sequence joins TRBV6-6 and TRBJ2-7; D could derive from TRBD1 or TRBD2 (6 bases each). The CDR3 covers 14 residues. Germline V CDR1 and CDR2: MNHNY, SVGAGI (reference sequence). V was pared by 9 bases and J by 3 bases, with 18 bases between. CDR3 region: CASWGAGGLYEQYF. The CDR3, as DNA: TGTGCCAGTTGGGGGGCCGGGGGCCTCTACGAGCAGTACTTC.

The rearrangement joins TRBV12-3 or TRBV12-4 to TRBJ2-3; D might be TRBD2 (7 bases). This CDR3 has 15 amino acids. The V end was cut by 2 bases, the J end by 5 bases, with 14 bases between. CDR3 sequence reads: CASSLMGGAGDTQYF. The DNA of the CDR3 is TGTGCCAGCAGTTTAATGGGGGGGGCCGGAGATACGCAGTATTTT.